This TCR beta chain originates from a study of early T cells in non-severe SARS-CoV-2 infection. Many counts were recorded for this clonotype. TCRdb processed the 5' RACE reads anew with MiXCR; each CDR3 protein has one entry. The profile shows some 29,000 distinct CDR3 sequences, 5.3% of them singletons. CDR3 length: 18 residues. From germline, CDR1 is MDHEN and CDR2 SYDVKM. Trimming stripped 3 bases from V and 8 bases from J, with 23 bases between. The sequencing input was whole blood. V gene TRBV28 combines with J gene TRBJ1-6; D may be TRBD1 (5 bases). The TCR comes from an adult who was a healthcare worker with PCR-confirmed SARS-CoV-2 infection or an uninfected control (not recorded which). The CDR3 loop is CASSFLLWDQGGDSPLHF. The CDR3 DNA reads TGTGCCAGCAGTTTCCTCTTGTGGGATCAGGGTGGGGATTCACCCCTCCACTTT.